This passage covers 5 T cell receptor beta chains from one sample sequenced in a study of blood T cells in healthy people across ages. With a J-beta primer mix and a sample-barcoded 5' primer, a second PCR ran roughly 6 to 12 cycles. TCRdb processed the 5' RACE reads anew with MiXCR; each CDR3 protein has one entry. The table shows 850,000 to 1,100,000 distinct CDR3 sequences, with approximately 38% occurring only once. Sequencing input: blood. The source is a man between 18 and 35 years old in good health.

At least ten counts were recorded for this clonotype. This chain links TRBV12-3 or TRBV12-4 with TRBJ2-1, with unresolved D. V lost 4 bases, J lost 8 bases, and 6 bases lay in between. The CDR3 has 11 residues. CDR3 residues: CASSSEDEQFF. As DNA, the CDR3 is TGTGCCAGCAGTTCTGAAGATGAGCAGTTCTTC.

This clonotype was picked up a small number of times. One junction end disagrees with the germline gene, perhaps due to a read error. The chain recombines TRBV7-7 with TRBJ1-4; 10 positions match TRBD1. Germline V gives CDR1 SSHAT, CDR2 FNYEAQ (reference sequence). The CDR3 has 16 residues. CDR3 nucleotide sequence: TGTGCTAGCAGCCAAGACAGGGGGCCATTCAATGAAAAACTGTTTTTT. This encodes CASSQDRGPFNEKLFF. The full variable domain, its missing parts supplied by reference TRBV7-7 and TRBJ1-4, is GAGVSQSPRYKVTKRGQDVTLRCDPISSHATLYWYQQALGQGPEFLTYFNYEAQPDKSGLPSDRFSAERPEGSISTLTIQRTEQRDSAMYRCASSQDRGPFNEKLFFGSGTQLSVL.

V is TRBV25-1 and J is TRBJ1-2; D possibly corresponds to TRBD1 (5 bases). CDR1 and CDR2 from the germline V gene are MGHDK and SYGVNS. This CDR3 comprises 14 residues. V lost 3 bases, J lost 4 bases, and 12 bases lay in between. CDR3 residues: CASSEGAGRYGYTF. In nucleotides, the CDR3 is TGTGCCAGCAGTGAGGGTGCAGGGCGCTATGGCTACACCTTC.

The V call is TRBV25-1, the J call TRBJ1-4; D is undetermined. The V gene lost 6 bases and the J gene lost 5 bases, with 13 bases spanning the gap. The CDR3 totals 14 residues. Germline V gene data show CDR1 as MGHDK and CDR2 as SYGVNS. The CDR3 sequence is CASSDRGLNEKLFF. The CDR3 region has the DNA TGTGCCAGCAGCGACCGGGGATTAAATGAAAAACTGTTTTTT.

The chain employs TRBV29-1 and TRBJ1-1; perhaps TRBD1 as D (5 bases). Germline CDR1 and CDR2: SQVTM and ANQGSEA. The length of the CDR3 is 11 residues. The V end lost 7 bases, the J end lost 4 bases, and 10 bases lay between the germline ends. The CDR3 loop reads CSGFGGTEAFF. The CDR3 nucleotides are TGCAGCGGTTTTGGGGGCACTGAAGCTTTCTTT.